These 11 T cell receptor beta chains were all obtained from the same sample, sequenced in a study of Ad26.COV2.S vaccination and SARS-CoV-2 variants. Indicated treatment: roughly 20 received Ad26.COV2.S at low or high dose, single or two shots; roughly five received placebo; per-sample allocation not given. Sampling was performed 63 days after the first vaccine or placebo injection. Repertoires were generated with immunoSEQ multiplex PCR, while TCRdb's copy carries only in-frame clones and drops some. Of over 450,000 clones in the sample, roughly nine tenths were seen once. The starting material was peripheral blood, obtained in a trial of Ad26.COV2.S vaccine versus placebo. These receptors were obtained from a person between 18 and 59 years old who received the Ad26.COV2.S COVID-19 vaccine or a placebo.

V usage is TRBV11-3 and J usage is TRBJ2-1, with D maybe TRBD1 (5 bases). Germline CDR1 is SGHNT and CDR2 is YENEEA. V was pared by 5 bases and J by 3 bases, with 11 bases between. The CDR3 runs to 14 residues. The CDR3 coding sequence is TGTGCCAGCAGCCCGCGTGACAGCTACAATGAGCAGTTCTTC. This encodes CASSPRDSYNEQFF.

This chain links TRBV10-3 with TRBJ2-5; 9 bases line up with TRBD2. V shed 0 bases, J shed 5 bases, and the junction held 10 bases outside the gene matches. The CDR3 has 17 residues. Germline assignment: CDR1 ENHRY and CDR2 SYGVKD. This CDR3 reads CAISESGGGGAAETQYF. The CDR3 DNA reads TGTGCCATCAGTGAGTCCGGTGGCGGGGGGGCCGCTGAGACCCAGTACTTC.

V and J are TRBV28 and TRBJ2-3; D call uncertain. This CDR3 spans 15 amino acids. With 6 bases removed from V and 5 bases from J, the gap between germline ends came to 18 bases. The germline V gene has CDR1 MDHEN and CDR2 SYDVKM. The CDR3: CASSRSGSSQDTQYF. CDR3 nucleotide sequence: TGTGCCAGCAGCCGGTCGGGCTCCTCCCAAGATACGCAGTATTTT.

The gene calls are TRBV7-2 and TRBJ1-2, with D possibly TRBD1 on 5 matching bases. The length of the CDR3 is 15 residues. The germline V gene encodes CDR1 SGHTA and CDR2 FQGNSA. The V end was cut by 1 base, the J end by 8 bases, with 17 bases between. CDR3 sequence: CASSLVASGTRGYTF. CDR3 coding DNA: TGTGCCAGCAGCTTAGTCGCTTCAGGGACTCGAGGCTACACCTTC.

The chain combines TRBV7-2 with TRBJ2-5; 10 bases agree with TRBD1. Germline CDR1 reads SGHTA; CDR2 reads FQGNSA. J gave up 6 bases and V 1 base, and 5 bases lay outside the gene matches. This CDR3 has 15 amino acids. The CDR3 sequence is CASSLGTGGGKTQYF. DNA for the CDR3: TGTGCCAGCAGCTTAGGGACAGGGGGGGGGAAGACCCAGTACTTC.

This rearrangement joins TRBV6-2 or TRBV6-3 to TRBJ1-1, with 7 bases lining up with TRBD1. CDR1 is MNHEY and CDR2 is SVGEGT in the germline V gene. CDR3 length: 17 amino acids. The junction had 10 bases not matched to a gene; V was cut back by 2 bases and J by 1 base. This CDR3 reads CASSYERGQLTNTEAFF. The CDR3 nucleotides read TGTGCCAGCAGTTACGAAAGGGGACAGTTAACGAACACTGAAGCTTTCTTT.

This rearrangement joins TRBV11-2 to TRBJ1-2; D not certain. From germline, CDR1 is SGHAT and CDR2 FQNNGV. CDR3 length: 15 residues. Trimming took off 0 bases at V and 2 bases at J, with 10 bases between the two ends. The chain's CDR3 is CASSLDLSFNYGYTF. The CDR3 bases are TGTGCCAGCAGCTTAGATCTCAGTTTCAACTATGGCTACACCTTC.

The gene calls are TRBV14 and TRBJ2-1; D might be TRBD1 (6 bases). The CDR3 totals 14 residues. Germline V gives CDR1 SGHDN, CDR2 FVKESK. V lost 4 bases and J lost 6, with 13 bases in between. The CDR3 DNA sequence: TGTGCCAGCAGCCGACAAACAGGGTTCAATGAGCAGTTCTTC. This gives the protein CASSRQTGFNEQFF.

This chain joins TRBV7-2 and TRBJ2-2, with TRBD2 matching over 12 bases. Germline V gives CDR1 SGHTA, CDR2 FQGNSA. This CDR3 region has 19 residues. The junction had 12 bases not matched to a gene; V was cut back by 2 bases and J by 5 bases. The CDR3 region is CASSLRSGLAGGRTGELFF. CDR3 nucleotides: TGTGCCAGCAGCTTACGGTCGGGGCTAGCGGGGGGGCGGACCGGGGAGCTGTTTTTT.

This chain uses TRBV21-1 with TRBJ2-1. TRBV21-1 is flagged as a pseudogene. The CDR3 totals 15 residues. The CDR3 region is CASSKTLIPKREQFF. In DNA form, the CDR3 reads TGTGCCAGCAGCAAAACTCTCATACCAAAAAGGGAGCAGTTCTTC.

The chain uses TRBV9 and TRBJ1-1; the D is unclear. Trimming removed 0 bases from V and 0 bases from J, with 9 bases in between. Germline CDR1 is SGDLS and CDR2 is YYNGEE. The CDR3 runs 15 residues. This CDR3 is CASSVGPGMNTEAFF. The DNA for the CDR3 is TGTGCCAGCAGCGTAGGGCCAGGAATGAACACTGAAGCTTTCTTT. The full variable domain, rest sourced from reference TRBV9 and TRBJ1-1, is DSGVTQTPKHLITATGQRVTLRCSPRSGDLSVYWYQQSLDQGLQFLIQYYNGEERAKGNILERFSAQQFPDLHSELNLSSLELGDSALYFCASSVGPGMNTEAFFGQGTRLTVV.